The next 13 T cell receptor beta chains were all read from a single sample in a study of cytomegalovirus exposure and HLA in healthy donors (dated by TCRdb to about 2017). Receptor amplification or capture employed the immunoSEQ multiplex PCR assay. A mixture of 60 forward primers for TCR Vbeta segments and 13 reverse primers for TCR Jbeta segments was used in the multiplex PCR. TCRdb re-hosts the immuneACCESS table, in-frame sequences only. Its copies lack some clones; in the studies checked, an unresolved V gene accounts for under half of them, and the cause for the rest is not known. In this sample the table shows about 210,000 clones, 87% of which occur a single time. Approximately 0.98% of the sample goes to the ten largest clones. The sample comprised PBMCs. Source of these receptors: a boy under 10 years old in good health and CMV-seronegative.

This chain links TRBV28 with TRBJ1-6; TRBD1 is a possible D gene (6 bases). This CDR3 is 15 amino acids long. The germline gives CDR1 MDHEN, CDR2 SYDVKM. Trimming pared 5 bases from V and 0 bases from J, leaving 8 bases between. The CDR3 is CASSEDSSYNSPLHF. The CDR3 coding sequence is TGTGCCAGCAGTGAGGACAGCTCCTATAATTCACCCCTCCACTTT.

The chain has TRBV6-1 and TRBJ1-2, with TRBD1 matching 7 bases. Per germline, CDR1 MNHNS and CDR2 SASEGT. The CDR3 is 14 residues long. V lost 5 bases, J lost 3 bases, and 6 bases stayed unmatched. The CDR3 DNA reads TGTGCCAGCAGTACCACAGGGGCCTACTATGGCTACACCTTC. Translation gives CASSTTGAYYGYTF.

This sequence joins TRBV29-1 and TRBJ1-2, with D possibly TRBD1 on 6 matching bases. The CDR3 covers 12 residues. V was cut by 6 bases and J by 3 bases, with 11 bases left in between. Per germline, CDR1 SQVTM and CDR2 ANQGSEA. In DNA, the CDR3 is TGCAGCGTGAACAGGGCTGACTATGGCTACACCTTC. It encodes CSVNRADYGYTF.

This clone was recorded once. J is TRBJ2-3 and V is TRBV7-3; the D gene is possibly TRBD1 (6 bases). Looked up from germline, CDR1 is SGHTA and CDR2 is FQGTGA. V lost 1 base, J lost 6 bases, and 17 bases lay in between. CDR3 length: 16 residues. CDR3 amino acids: CASSLRGRGFTDTQYF. The CDR3 region has the DNA TGTGCCAGCAGCTTAAGGGGGCGCGGGTTCACCGATACGCAGTATTTT.

Here the CDR3 DNA reads TGTGCCAACCCAACCCCTGGCTGGGAGGAGATGGTGAACACTGAAGCTTTCTTT. Amino acids: CANPTPGWEEMVNTEAFF. The V call is TRBV2, the J call TRBJ1-1; D remains ambiguous. This CDR3 contains 18 residues. Germline V gene data show CDR1 as SNHLY and CDR2 as FYNNEI. V dropped 10 bases and J dropped 0 bases, with 27 bases sitting between them.

The CDR3 protein is CASSPGLAGDPSQYF. The DNA of the CDR3 is TGTGCCAGCAGCCCGGGACTAGCGGGGGATCCCTCCCAGTACTTC. The chain has TRBV5-4 and TRBJ2-5; 14 bases align to TRBD2. V shed 4 bases and J 9 bases; nucleotides not matched to a gene: 8. The CDR3 consists of 15 residues. Per germline, CDR1 SGHNT and CDR2 YYREEE (reference sequence).

This sequence joins TRBV18 and TRBJ2-1; 15 positions match TRBD2. The J segment lost 9 bases and the V segment lost 2 bases, leaving 5 bases of the junction unmatched. This CDR3 has 16 amino acids. CDR1 and CDR2 (germline): KGHSH, LQKENI. CDR3 coding DNA: TGTGCCAGCTCACCAGGACTAGCGGGAGGGCGGGGTGAGCAGTTCTTC. Its protein is CASSPGLAGGRGEQFF.

The chain recombines TRBV27 with TRBJ2-7, with D tentatively TRBD2 (7 bases). The CDR3 extends over 14 amino acids. Trimming removed 7 bases from V and 6 bases from J, with 19 bases in between. Germline V gene sequence: CDR1 MNHEY, CDR2 SMNVEV (reference sequence). The DNA for the CDR3 is TGTGCCAGCAACCTGACCCCGGGGGGCTCCGAGCAGTACTTC. Protein sequence: CASNLTPGGSEQYF.

V gene TRBV28 combines with J gene TRBJ2-5; D gene ambiguous. The J call is in doubt because the DNA end fits TRBJ2-7 better. The CDR3 is 14 residues long. Germline loops: CDR1 MDHEN, CDR2 SYDVKM. The CDR3 is CASSSTGEDYEQYF. The CDR3 region has the DNA TGTGCCAGCAGTTCCACTGGAGAGGACTACGAGCAGTACTTC.

This clone was observed a single time. V usage is TRBV6-6 and J usage is TRBJ1-2, with D maybe TRBD1 (5 bases). V lost 1 base and J lost 6, with 6 bases in between. CDR3 length equals 12 residues. Germline-derived CDR1 and CDR2 are MNHNY and SVGAGI (reference sequence). CDR3 in DNA: TGTGCCAGCAGTTACTGGGGCGATGGCTACACCTTC. Protein sequence: CASSYWGDGYTF.

This chain connects TRBV4-2 to TRBJ2-1; 8 bases are a match to TRBD2. CDR3 length: 16 residues. V trimming: 1 base; J trimming: 2 bases; junction bases outside the gene matches: 4. Germline V CDR1 and CDR2: LGHNA, YNFKEQ. CDR3 DNA: TGTGCCAGCAGCCAAGTCGCGGGAGGTACCTACAATGAGCAGTTCTTC. Amino acid sequence: CASSQVAGGTYNEQFF.

This sequence joins TRBV6-1 and TRBJ1-2; D is perhaps TRBD1 (6 bases). From germline, CDR1 is MNHNS and CDR2 SASEGT. The CDR3 has 14 residues. V lost 0 bases, J lost 2 bases, and 7 bases lay in between. CDR3 residues: CASSEADRNYGYTF. The CDR3, as DNA: TGTGCCAGCAGTGAAGCGGACAGAAACTATGGCTACACCTTC.

This clone occurred once. The chain is built from TRBV5-1 and TRBJ2-3; D gene uncertain. CDR1 is SGHRS and CDR2 is YFSETQ in the germline V gene. V was clipped by 4 bases and J by 5 bases, with 11 bases between them. The CDR3 contains 13 residues. CDR3 amino acids: CASSLIPRDTQYF. CDR3 nucleotides: TGCGCCAGCAGCCTCATTCCTAGAGATACGCAGTATTTT.